The 31 T cell receptor beta chains below were found in one sample sequenced in a study of blood T cells in healthy people across ages. Next came a second PCR, run for about 7 to 12 cycles, which used a sample-barcoded 5' primer along with a J-beta primer mix. TCRdb independently ran MiXCR on the 5' RACE reads; one entry per CDR3 protein. The sample lists 1.6 million or so distinct CDR3 sequences; about 32% were seen once. Specimen: blood. Receptors originate from a young woman in good health.

This clonotype was seen repeatedly, ten times or more. The junction and the germline gene differ at one end; a read error may be behind it. This chain links TRBV12-3 or TRBV12-4 with TRBJ2-5; 13 nucleotides align to TRBD2. The CDR3 sequence is 14 residues long. This chain's CDR3 is CASSLGLAGETQYF. The DNA of the CDR3 is TGCGCCAGCAGCTTGGGACTAGCGGGGGAGACCCAGTACTTC.

The chain joins TRBV6-5 to TRBJ2-7; D is tentatively TRBD1 or TRBD2 (5 bases each). Trimming took 0 bases from V and 4 from J, leaving 13 bases between them. The CDR3 sequence is 15 residues long. The germline V gene has CDR1 MNHEY and CDR2 SVGAGI. In nucleotides, the CDR3 is TGTGCCAGCAGTTACTCGCCAGAAGGGACGTACGAGCAGTACTTC. Its translation is CASSYSPEGTYEQYF.

The chain joins TRBV4-2 to TRBJ2-7, with 14 nucleotides matching TRBD2. V lost 3 bases to trimming and J lost 5 bases; unmatched junction nucleotides: 12. The germline V gene has CDR1 LGHNA and CDR2 YNFKEQ. The CDR3 length is 18 residues. The CDR3 coding sequence is TGTGCCAGCAGCCACCCCGGGACTAGCGGGAGCCCACCCGACGAGCAGTACTTC. Translating gives CASSHPGTSGSPPDEQYF.

This sequence joins TRBV7-9 and TRBJ2-5, with TRBD1 as a possible D gene (5 bases). CDR1 SEHNR and CDR2 FQNEAQ come from the germline V gene (reference sequence). This CDR3 region has 16 residues. V was clipped by 2 bases and J by 0 bases, with 13 bases between them. The CDR3 loop reads CASSLRQNSYQETQYF. The DNA for the CDR3 is TGTGCCAGCAGCTTAAGACAGAACTCCTACCAAGAGACCCAGTACTTC.

The V call is TRBV28, the J call TRBJ1-1; possibly TRBD1 for D (5 bases). There are 15 residues in the CDR3. V was trimmed by 4 bases and J by 5 bases, leaving 17 bases between them. CDR1 is MDHEN, CDR2 SYDVKM, per germline. The CDR3 protein is CASSYRGTGSTEAFF. The CDR3 DNA reads as TGTGCCAGCAGTTACCGGGGGACCGGGAGTACTGAAGCTTTCTTT.

V gene TRBV2 combines with J gene TRBJ2-3; tentatively, D is TRBD2 (6 bases). Germline CDR1 SNHLY, CDR2 FYNNEI. This CDR3 comprises 12 residues. The V end was cut by 3 bases, the J end by 7 bases, with 8 bases between. In nucleotides, the CDR3 is TGTGCCAGCAGTGAGCTAGCGTATACGCAGTATTTT. This translates into CASSELAYTQYF.

The chain recombines TRBV7-9 with TRBJ1-2; D ambiguous. Trimming took 1 base from V and 4 from J, leaving 13 bases between them. Germline V gene data show CDR1 as SEHNR and CDR2 as FQNEAQ (reference sequence). The CDR3 is made up of 15 amino acids. The CDR3 region has the DNA TGTGCCAGCAGCTTAGAGAACATGGCGGGCTATGGCTACACCTTC. It translates to CASSLENMAGYGYTF.

This clonotype was seen only once. The J gene is TRBJ2-7, the V gene TRBV9, with a tentative D call TRBD1 (7 bases). The CDR3 spans 15 residues. CDR1 is SGDLS and CDR2 is YYNGEE in the germline V gene. With 3 bases removed from V and 7 bases from J, the gap between germline ends came to 20 bases. CDR3 region: CASSGQGGRYNEQYF. For the CDR3, the DNA is TGTGCCAGCAGCGGACAGGGAGGCCGCTACAATGAGCAGTACTTC.

This clonotype was detected a few times. J is TRBJ2-3 and V is TRBV7-3; 9 bases line up with TRBD2. Germline V lookup: CDR1 SGHTA, CDR2 FQGTGA. With V trimmed by 1 base and J by 5 bases, 13 bases remained unmatched. The length of the CDR3 is 18 residues. The DNA of the CDR3 is TGTGCCAGCAGCTTAAGGGGAATGGTAGCGGGAGTCGGAGATACGCAGTATTTT. Translated: CASSLRGMVAGVGDTQYF. The full variable domain, its missing parts supplied by reference TRBV7-3 and TRBJ2-3, is GAGVSQTPSNKVTEKGKYVELRCDPISGHTALYWYRQSLGQGPEFLIYFQGTGAADDSGLPNDRFFAVRPEGSVSTLKIQRTERGDSAVYLCASSLRGMVAGVGDTQYFGPGTRLTVL.

This clonotype showed up many times. The junction departs from the called germline gene at one end, perhaps through a read error. The chain has TRBV4-1 and TRBJ2-5, with D possibly matching TRBD1 (5 bases). The length of the CDR3 is 14 residues. Germline V gene sequence: CDR1 MGHRA, CDR2 YSYEKL. CDR3 DNA sequence: TGTGCCAGCAGCCAAGTAAGGGGTAGAGAGACCCAGTACTTC. Translation: CASSQVRGRETQYF.

This chain connects TRBV7-9 to TRBJ2-7; no clear D. The CDR3 loop spans 14 amino acids. V was pared by 8 bases and J by 0 bases, with 14 bases between. Germline V gives CDR1 SEHNR, CDR2 FQNEAQ (reference sequence). This CDR3 is CASLKVGSSYEQYF. The CDR3 coding sequence is TGTGCCAGCTTAAAGGTCGGCAGCTCCTACGAGCAGTACTTC.

The J gene is TRBJ2-5, the V gene TRBV20-1; 9 nucleotides align to TRBD1. Germline values: CDR1 DFQATT, CDR2 SNEGSKA (reference sequence). V was clipped by 5 bases and J by 4 bases; unmatched bases: 11. The CDR3 sequence is 15 residues long. CDR3 protein: CSAGARQGERETQYF. The CDR3 region has the DNA TGCAGTGCTGGCGCCCGACAGGGGGAGAGAGAGACCCAGTACTTC.

This clonotype was seen a few times. V is TRBV5-1 and J is TRBJ2-3; D gene uncertain. Trimming removed 1 base at V and 2 bases at J, with 8 bases between. The germline CDR1 and CDR2 sequences are SGHRS and YFSETQ. This CDR3 comprises 14 residues. In DNA form, the CDR3 reads TGCGCCAGCAGCTTGTGGTTTAACACAGATACGCAGTATTTT. Residues: CASSLWFNTDTQYF.

This clonotype appeared a few times. Here the CDR3 DNA reads TGTGCCAGCAGCTTAGGAACGACCTCCTACAATGAGCAGTTCTTC. This translates into CASSLGTTSYNEQFF. The rearrangement joins TRBV7-2 to TRBJ2-1; D uncertain. Per the germline V gene, CDR1 is SGHTA and CDR2 is FQGNSA. V was trimmed by 1 base and J by 0 bases, leaving 7 bases between them. The CDR3 consists of 15 residues.

V is TRBV7-2 and J is TRBJ2-3; maybe TRBD1 (5 bases). With 6 bases removed from V and 5 bases from J, the gap between germline ends came to 18 bases. This CDR3 comprises 15 residues. Germline V lookup: CDR1 SGHTA, CDR2 FQGNSA. CDR3: CASRLIGQGKDTQYF. CDR3 nucleotides: TGTGCCAGCAGGCTTATTGGGCAGGGCAAAGATACGCAGTATTTT.

J is TRBJ2-1 and V is TRBV9, with 14 bases matching TRBD2. The V segment lost 5 bases and the J segment 8 bases; nucleotides outside the gene matches: 9. The CDR3 is made up of 16 amino acids. Germline V gene lookup returns CDR1 SGDLS and CDR2 YYNGEE. CDR3 protein: CASSLGGTSGSYEQFF. CDR3 nucleotide sequence: TGTGCCAGCAGTCTAGGGGGGACTAGCGGGAGCTATGAGCAGTTCTTC. The variable domain in full, with the rest retrieved from reference TRBV9 and TRBJ2-1, is DSGVTQTPKHLITATGQRVTLRCSPRSGDLSVYWYQQSLDQGLQFLIQYYNGEERAKGNILERFSAQQFPDLHSELNLSSLELGDSALYFCASSLGGTSGSYEQFFGPGTRLTVL.

This clonotype was counted once. The chain employs TRBV7-9 and TRBJ1-2, with a weak D call TRBD1 (5 bases). Germline V gene lookup returns CDR1 SEHNR and CDR2 FQNEAQ (reference sequence). CDR3 length equals 17 residues. V lost 5 bases and J lost 4, with 23 bases in between. The CDR3 protein is CASSPRGMSGSGYGYTF. In nucleotides, the CDR3 is TGTGCCAGCAGCCCGAGGGGAATGAGTGGGTCAGGCTATGGCTACACCTTC.

The chain joins TRBV13 to TRBJ2-1; D is possibly TRBD1 (6 bases). With 7 bases removed from V and 7 bases from J, the gap between germline ends came to 29 bases. Germline V gene data show CDR1 as PRHDT and CDR2 as FYEKMQ (reference sequence). The CDR3 extends over 18 amino acids. This CDR3 is CASTLEGSEGVGNNEQFF. The CDR3 nucleotides are TGTGCCAGCACTCTAGAGGGGTCCGAGGGGGTGGGGAATAATGAGCAGTTCTTC.

Only a few counts were recorded for this clonotype. This chain connects TRBV20-1 to TRBJ2-3, with TRBD1 identical over 10 bases. V was clipped by 6 bases and J by 7 bases; unmatched bases: 7. The germline gives CDR1 DFQATT, CDR2 SNEGSKA (reference sequence). This CDR3 spans 13 amino acids. The CDR3 DNA sequence: TGCAGTGCCCCCGGGACAGGGGAAAATACGCAGTATTTT. Protein product: CSAPGTGENTQYF.

J is TRBJ2-4 and V is TRBV6-5; 7 nucleotides line up with TRBD1. TRBJ2-7 explains the end of the DNA better; the J call may be wrong. Looked up from germline, CDR1 is MNHEY and CDR2 is SVGAGI. The CDR3 spans 13 residues. CDR3 amino acids: CASRTGFNYEQYF. The CDR3, as DNA: TGTGCCAGCAGGACAGGGTTTAACTACGAGCAGTACTTC.

This clonotype was counted between two and nine times. The J gene is TRBJ2-3, the V gene TRBV5-6, with 14 bases aligning to TRBD2. The CDR3 runs to 16 residues. Germline lookup yields CDR1 SGHDT and CDR2 YYEEEE. The ends lost 7 bases at V and 6 bases at J; junction bases unmatched: 10. The CDR3 nucleotides read TGTGCCAGCTCCGGACTAGCGGGGGGCTACCGCGATACGCAGTATTTT. It yields the protein CASSGLAGGYRDTQYF.

This clonotype was seen a handful of times. The chain links TRBV5-6 to TRBJ1-2; 7 nucleotides line up with TRBD1. The CDR3 contains 15 residues. The germline CDR1 and CDR2 sequences are SGHDT and YYEEEE. V shed 4 bases and J 4 bases; nucleotides not matched to a gene: 10. The CDR3 is CASSQNDEGAYGYTF. CDR3 in DNA: TGTGCCAGCAGCCAAAACGATGAGGGGGCCTATGGCTACACCTTC.

The chain combines TRBV28 with TRBJ1-1; unclear D gene. The CDR3 totals 15 residues. Germline V gene data show CDR1 as MDHEN and CDR2 as SYDVKM. Trimming shortened V by 7 bases and J by 4 bases, and 19 bases separated the two germline ends. The CDR3 nucleotides read TGTGCCAGCAACACGACCTCCTTGGGGAGCACTGAAGCTTTCTTT. Amino acids: CASNTTSLGSTEAFF. Looking up the rest from reference TRBV28 and TRBJ1-1 gives the full variable domain: DVKVTQSSRYLVKRTGEKVFLECVQDMDHENMFWYRQDPGLGLRLIYFSYDVKMKEKGDIPEGYSVSREKKERFSLILESASTNQTSMYLCASNTTSLGSTEAFFGQGTRLTVV.

This clonotype has only a few counts. This CDR3 reads CSAREVTAQGYTF. The CDR3 DNA is TGCAGTGCTAGAGAGGTGACAGCTCAAGGCTACACCTTC. This chain connects TRBV20-1 to TRBJ1-2, with D maybe TRBD1 (5 bases). This CDR3 has 13 residues. CDR1 DFQATT and CDR2 SNEGSKA come from the germline V gene (reference sequence). Between the trimmed V and J ends, which lost 0 bases and 8 bases, there was a span of 13 bases.

The V gene is TRBV7-3, the J gene TRBJ2-3; 10 bases align to TRBD2. The CDR3 is 15 residues long. Trimming cost V 5 bases and J 5 bases; bases outside gene matches: 7. Germline-derived CDR1 and CDR2 are SGHTA and FQGTGA. CDR3 DNA sequence: TGTGCCAGCAGCCCCGGGGTAGCGGGGGGAGATACGCAGTATTTT. Translating it yields CASSPGVAGGDTQYF.

This sequence joins TRBV5-1 and TRBJ2-2, with D maybe TRBD1 (5 bases). This CDR3 region has 12 residues. Looked up from germline, CDR1 is SGHRS and CDR2 is YFSETQ. Trimming took 3 bases from V and 7 from J, leaving 7 bases between them. CDR3 in DNA: TGCGCCAGCAGCTATACAGGCGGGGAGCTGTTTTTT. Translating it yields CASSYTGGELFF.

The chain uses TRBV18 and TRBJ1-1, with TRBD1 identical over 7 bases. CDR1 and CDR2 from the germline V gene are KGHSH and LQKENI. The CDR3 extends over 16 amino acids. The V gene end was trimmed by 2 bases and the J gene end by 1 base; junction bases not matched to a gene: 7. As DNA, the CDR3 is TGTGCCAGCTCACCAACGACAGGGCAACGGAACACTGAAGCTTTCTTT. Residues: CASSPTTGQRNTEAFF.

The gene calls are TRBV20-1 and TRBJ2-4, with 10 bases matching TRBD1. The CDR3 is made up of 14 amino acids. CDR1 and CDR2 from the germline V gene are DFQATT and SNEGSKA (reference sequence). With V trimmed by 8 bases and J by 0 bases, 4 bases remained unmatched. CDR3 sequence: CSSGDRGAKNIQYF. In nucleotides, the CDR3 is TGCAGTTCGGGGGACAGGGGAGCCAAAAACATTCAGTACTTC.

The V gene is TRBV28, the J gene TRBJ2-5; D is unresolved. The ends were cut back, 5 bases at V and 5 bases at J, with 9 bases in the middle. The CDR3 totals 12 residues. The germline CDR1 and CDR2 sequences are MDHEN and SYDVKM. The CDR3 sequence is CASSTVSETQYF. The CDR3 nucleotides read TGTGCCAGCAGTACAGTATCGGAGACCCAGTACTTC.

As to this clonotype: A junction end diverges from the germline sequence, so it may reflect a read error. The chain is built from TRBV10-2 and TRBJ2-7; 12 nucleotides align to TRBD2. Germline CDR1 and CDR2: WSHSY and SAAADI. The CDR3 runs to 15 residues. CDR3 protein: CAGRERLAGVGEQYF. Written as DNA, the CDR3 is TGCGCCGGCAGGGAGAGACTAGCGGGAGTAGGAGAGCAGTACTTC.

This clonotype has just a few counts. The chain is built from TRBV2 and TRBJ2-7; 9 bases agree with TRBD1. Germline V CDR1 and CDR2: SNHLY, FYNNEI. V trimming: 7 bases; J trimming: 2 bases; junction bases outside the gene matches: 3. The CDR3 is 13 residues long. The CDR3 DNA is TGTGCCAGCAAATGGACAGGGGCCTACGAGCAGTACTTC. Its translation: CASKWTGAYEQYF.